This T cell receptor (beta chain) was profiled in a study of blood T cell repertoires in COVID-19. The CDR3 totals 14 residues. Per the germline V gene, CDR1 is LNHDA and CDR2 is SQIVND (reference sequence). V lost 9 bases to trimming and J lost 0 bases; unmatched junction nucleotides: 7. Per the original methods: Estimates of nucleated cell counts were drawn from the amplification of reference gene primers. The method was immunoSEQ multiplex PCR; TCRdb's version includes in-frame clones alone and lacks a portion of them. V and J calls and clone size are those listed in that table; D and trimming were worked out from the DNA. The table lists 65,000 to 95,000 clones, roughly nine tenths of them singletons.

Material for sequencing was peripheral blood. This TCR was sampled from an elderly man with acute or convalescent COVID-19. The chain uses TRBV19 and TRBJ2-7; 8 bases agree with TRBD1. CDR3 residues: CASRTGTGSYEQYF. As DNA, the CDR3 is TGTGCCAGCCGGACCGGGACAGGCTCCTACGAGCAGTACTTC.